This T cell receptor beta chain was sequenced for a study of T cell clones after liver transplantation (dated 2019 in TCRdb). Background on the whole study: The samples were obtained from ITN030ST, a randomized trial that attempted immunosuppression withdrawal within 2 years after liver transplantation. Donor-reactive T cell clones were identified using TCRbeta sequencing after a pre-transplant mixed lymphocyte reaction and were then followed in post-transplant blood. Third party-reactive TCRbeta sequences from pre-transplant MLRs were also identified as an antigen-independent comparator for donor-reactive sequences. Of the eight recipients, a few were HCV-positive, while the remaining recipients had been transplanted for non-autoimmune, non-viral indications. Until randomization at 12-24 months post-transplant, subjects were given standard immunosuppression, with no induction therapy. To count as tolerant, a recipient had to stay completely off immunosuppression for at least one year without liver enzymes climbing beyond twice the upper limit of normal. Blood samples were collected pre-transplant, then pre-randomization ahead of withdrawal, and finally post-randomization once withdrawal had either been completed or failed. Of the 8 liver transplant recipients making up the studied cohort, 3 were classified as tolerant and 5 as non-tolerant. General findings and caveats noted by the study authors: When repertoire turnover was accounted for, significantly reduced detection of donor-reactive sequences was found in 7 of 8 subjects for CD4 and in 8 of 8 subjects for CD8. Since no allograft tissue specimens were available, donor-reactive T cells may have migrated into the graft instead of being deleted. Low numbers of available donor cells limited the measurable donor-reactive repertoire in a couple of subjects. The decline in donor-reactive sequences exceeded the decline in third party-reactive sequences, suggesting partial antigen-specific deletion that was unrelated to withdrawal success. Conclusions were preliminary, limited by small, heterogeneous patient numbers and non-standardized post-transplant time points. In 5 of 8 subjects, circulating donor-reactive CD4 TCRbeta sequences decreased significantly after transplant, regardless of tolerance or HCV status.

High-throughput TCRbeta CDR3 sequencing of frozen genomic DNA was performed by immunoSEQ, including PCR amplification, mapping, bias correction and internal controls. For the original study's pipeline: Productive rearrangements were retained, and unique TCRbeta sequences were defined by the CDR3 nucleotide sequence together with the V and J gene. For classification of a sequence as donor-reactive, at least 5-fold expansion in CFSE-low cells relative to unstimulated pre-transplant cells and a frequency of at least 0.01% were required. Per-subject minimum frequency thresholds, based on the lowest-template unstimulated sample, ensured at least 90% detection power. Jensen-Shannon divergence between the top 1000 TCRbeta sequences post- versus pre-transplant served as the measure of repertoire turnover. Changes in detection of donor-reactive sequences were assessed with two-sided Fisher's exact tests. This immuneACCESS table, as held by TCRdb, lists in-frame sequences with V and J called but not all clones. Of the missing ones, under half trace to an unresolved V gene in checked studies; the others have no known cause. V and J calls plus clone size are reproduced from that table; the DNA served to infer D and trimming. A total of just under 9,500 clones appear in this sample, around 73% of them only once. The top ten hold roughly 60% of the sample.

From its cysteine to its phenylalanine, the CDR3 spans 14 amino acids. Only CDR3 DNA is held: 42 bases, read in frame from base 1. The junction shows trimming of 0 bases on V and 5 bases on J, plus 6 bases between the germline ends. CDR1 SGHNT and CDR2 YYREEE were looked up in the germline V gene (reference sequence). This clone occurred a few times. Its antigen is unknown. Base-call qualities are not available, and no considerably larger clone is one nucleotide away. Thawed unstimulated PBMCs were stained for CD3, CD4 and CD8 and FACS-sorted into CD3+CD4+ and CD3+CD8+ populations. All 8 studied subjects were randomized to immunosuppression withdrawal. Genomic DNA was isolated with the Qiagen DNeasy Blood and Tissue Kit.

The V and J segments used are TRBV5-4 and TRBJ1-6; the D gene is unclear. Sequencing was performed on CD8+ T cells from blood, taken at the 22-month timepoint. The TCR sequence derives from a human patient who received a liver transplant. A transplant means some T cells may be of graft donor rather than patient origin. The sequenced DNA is TGTGCCAGCAGCTTGGACGGTGATAATTCACCCCTCCACTTT. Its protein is CASSLDGDNSPLHF.